One sample yielded the 10 T cell receptor beta chains listed below, sequenced in a study of immune reconstitution after stem cell transplant in scleroderma. Using its own MiXCR run on the RT-PCR reads, TCRdb lists one record per CDR3 protein. Of 2,100 or so distinct CDR3 sequences listed, 8.6% were seen once; the top ten hold around 25%. This specimen was taken before or after autologous hematopoietic stem cell transplantation (not recorded which). All receptors come from a male donor with systemic sclerosis.

In this sample, this clonotype is medium-sized (0.01 to 0.1%). This rearrangement joins TRBV7-3 to TRBJ2-1, with a tentative D call TRBD2 (6 bases). CDR3 length equals 12 residues. CDR1 is SGHTA, CDR2 FQGTGA, per germline. V lost 3 bases, J lost 10 bases, and 10 bases lay in between. Here the CDR3 DNA reads TGTGCCAGCAGCTTTGCTGGGGGGGAGCAGTTCTTC. This gives the protein CASSFAGGEQFF.

In its sample, this clonotype is medium-sized. At one of its ends the junction is not consistent with the germline gene, which may arise from a read error. The rearrangement links TRBV12-3 or TRBV12-4 to TRBJ1-6, with TRBD1 matching over 8 bases. This CDR3 is built from 17 residues. The chain's CDR3 is CASSFRDRSFQNSPLHF. CDR3 bases: TGTGCCAGCAGTTTCCGGGACAGGAGTTTCCAGAATTCCCCCCTCCACTTT.

This clonotype is large by share. This rearrangement joins TRBV7-2 to TRBJ2-1; D is uncertain. Germline V lookup: CDR1 SGHTA, CDR2 FQGNSA. Trimming shortened V by 0 bases and J by 6 bases, and 15 bases separated the two germline ends. CDR3 size: 16 residues. CDR3 region: CASSLAAVERGNEQFF. DNA for the CDR3: TGTGCCAGCAGCTTAGCCGCGGTAGAGAGAGGCAATGAGCAGTTCTTC.

The chain recombines TRBV28 with TRBJ2-7, with D possibly TRBD1 on 6 matching bases. The V gene's germline CDR1 is MDHEN and CDR2 SYDVKM. Trimming shortened V by 6 bases and J by 0 bases, and 15 bases separated the two germline ends. The CDR3 is 15 residues long. CDR3 DNA sequence: TGTGCCAGCAGGGACCAAGGACAGATCTCCTACGAGCAGTACTTC. Its protein product is CASRDQGQISYEQYF.

By sample fraction, this clonotype is medium-sized. This chain connects TRBV6-5 to TRBJ1-1, with 7 bases identical to TRBD1. Germline values: CDR1 MNHEY, CDR2 SVGAGI. With 5 bases clipped from V and 0 bases from J, the junction kept 3 bases outside the gene matches. This CDR3 has 14 amino acids. DNA of the CDR3: TGTGCCAGCAGTCCACAGGGGATGAACACTGAAGCTTTCTTT. Amino acids: CASSPQGMNTEAFF.

Details on this clonotype: A much larger clone lies a single base off, so this may be a read error. The rearrangement joins TRBV20-1 to TRBJ2-7; D unresolved. The CDR3 spans 11 residues. Germline V gene sequence: CDR1 DFQATT, CDR2 SNEGSKA (reference sequence). The CDR3 region has the DNA TGCGGTGCCAGAGTATTCTACGAGCAGTACTTC. Its translation: CGARVFYEQYF.

Sample share makes this clonotype medium-sized. The chain is built from TRBV10-2 and TRBJ2-7, with a possible D match to TRBD2 (6 bases). This CDR3 has 12 amino acids. V dropped 3 bases and J dropped 6 bases, with 9 bases sitting between them. Looked up from germline, CDR1 is WSHSY and CDR2 is SAAADI. The CDR3 loop is CASSDQAGEQYF. DNA of the CDR3: TGCGCCAGCAGTGACCAAGCGGGCGAGCAGTACTTC.

This clonotype is medium-sized. V is TRBV5-1 and J is TRBJ2-3, with D unresolved. The CDR3 length is 14 residues. Per the germline V gene, CDR1 is SGHRS and CDR2 is YFSETQ. The V gene lost 0 bases and the J gene lost 0 bases, with 5 bases spanning the gap. The CDR3 DNA reads TGCGCCAGCAGCTTGGATCCTAGCACAGATACGCAGTATTTT. Translation: CASSLDPSTDTQYF.

By share, this clonotype ranks as medium-sized. The rearrangement links TRBV6-6 to TRBJ1-2; 7 positions agree with TRBD1. After removal of 9 bases from V and 3 bases from J, the junction contained 4 bases not matched to a gene. Germline V lookup: CDR1 MNHNY, CDR2 SVGAGI (reference sequence). This CDR3 is built from 12 residues. CDR3 sequence reads: CASFGTDYGYTF. The CDR3 region has the DNA TGTGCCAGTTTCGGGACAGACTATGGCTACACCTTC.

Judged by abundance, this clonotype is medium-sized (0.01 to 0.1%). V and J are TRBV20-1 and TRBJ2-3; 7 bases are shared with TRBD2. This CDR3 comprises 15 residues. J gave up 4 bases and V 5 bases, and 12 bases lay outside the gene matches. Germline V gene sequence: CDR1 DFQATT, CDR2 SNEGSKA (reference sequence). In nucleotides, the CDR3 is TGCAGTGCTCGGGGGGAGGTGGTTGGCGCAGATACGCAGTATTTT. Translation: CSARGEVVGADTQYF.